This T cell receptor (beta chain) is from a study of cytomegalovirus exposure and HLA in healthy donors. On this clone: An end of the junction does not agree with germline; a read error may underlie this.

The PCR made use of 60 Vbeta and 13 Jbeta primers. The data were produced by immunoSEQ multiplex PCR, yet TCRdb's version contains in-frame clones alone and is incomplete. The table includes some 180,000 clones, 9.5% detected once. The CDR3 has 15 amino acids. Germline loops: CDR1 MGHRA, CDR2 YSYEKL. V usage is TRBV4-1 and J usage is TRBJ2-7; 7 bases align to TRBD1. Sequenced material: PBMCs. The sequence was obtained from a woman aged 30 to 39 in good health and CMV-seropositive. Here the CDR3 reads CASSQDRVGIYEQYF. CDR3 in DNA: TGCGCCAGCAGTCAAGACAGGGTCGGTATATACGAGCAGTACTTC.